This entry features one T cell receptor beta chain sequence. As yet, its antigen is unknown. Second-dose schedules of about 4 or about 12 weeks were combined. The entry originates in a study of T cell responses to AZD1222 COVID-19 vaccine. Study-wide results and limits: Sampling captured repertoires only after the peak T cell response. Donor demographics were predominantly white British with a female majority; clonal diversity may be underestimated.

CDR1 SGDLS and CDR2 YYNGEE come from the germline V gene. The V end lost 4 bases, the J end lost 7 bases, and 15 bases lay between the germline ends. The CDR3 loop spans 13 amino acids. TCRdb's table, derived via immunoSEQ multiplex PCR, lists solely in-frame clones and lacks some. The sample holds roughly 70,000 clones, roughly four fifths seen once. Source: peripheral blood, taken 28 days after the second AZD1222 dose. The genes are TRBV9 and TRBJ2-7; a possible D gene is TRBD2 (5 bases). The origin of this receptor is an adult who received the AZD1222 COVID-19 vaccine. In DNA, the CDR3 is TGTGCCAGCAGCCCACGAGATCCGGGGGAGCAGTACTTC. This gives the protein CASSPRDPGEQYF.